This T cell receptor (beta chain) was recovered during a study of OX40 agonist ivuxolimab in advanced cancers. The protocol was immunoSEQ multiplex PCR, while the TCRdb copy is restricted to in-frame clones and leaves out a portion. This sample has tens of thousands of clones, with about 79% found just once. Germline V gives CDR1 SNHLY, CDR2 FYNNEI. The CDR3 is 15 residues long. Trimming cost V 6 bases and J 6 bases; bases outside gene matches: 10. The source of this sequence is an adult with an advanced solid tumor such as melanoma, head and neck, liver or kidney cancer. The source material was CD4+ or CD8+ T cells sorted from blood, sampled in a trial of the OX40 agonist ivuxolimab. The rearrangement joins TRBV2 to TRBJ1-1; 10 nucleotides line up with TRBD1. DNA for the CDR3: TGTGCCAGCAGCCAGGCGCCTGGACAGGGGGCTGAAGCTTTCTTT. Translating it yields CASSQAPGQGAEAFF.